A selection of T cell receptor beta chains follows, all from one sample in a study of shared clonotypes between healthy human individuals. The data were produced by immunoSEQ multiplex PCR, yet TCRdb's version contains in-frame clones alone and is incomplete. This sample carries about 600,000 clones, roughly 98% of them seen once, and the ten largest clones take 0.3%. Source material: naive CD8+ T cells sorted from blood. The receptor source for this set is a man younger than 40 in good health. The CDR3 runs from the conserved cysteine through the conserved F or W. A D gene is named only where the DNA matches it firmly. Clone size is shown for a subset of rows, as once, few, many or a class of expanded clone.

D	V	J	size	DNA	CDR3
-	TRBV11-2	TRBJ1-1	-	TGTGCCAGCAGCTTAGGTCAGCTGAACACTGAAGCTTTCTTT	CASSLGQLNTEAFF
-	TRBV4-1	TRBJ2-7	-	TGCGCCAGCAGCCAAGATGCCGGGACTGAATACGAGCAGTACTTC	CASSQDAGTEYEQYF
-	TRBV12-2	TRBJ2-7	-	TGTGCAAGTCGCTTAGTAAGAGGGGCGGGAGCGAACGAGCAGTACTTC	CASRLVRGAGANEQYF
TRBD2	TRBV29-1	TRBJ2-7	-	TGCAGCGGCTCCGGGACTACGTCTGGCGAGCAGTACTTC	CSGSGTTSGEQYF
-	TRBV4-1	TRBJ2-2	-	TGCGCCAGCAGCCAAGGCCTAGCGCCAAACACCGGGGAGCTGTTTTTT	CASSQGLAPNTGELFF
TRBD1	TRBV27	TRBJ2-1	-	TGTGCCAGCAGTCCGGGACAGGGGTACGTTTCTGAGCAGTTCTTC	CASSPGQGYVSEQFF
-	TRBV27	TRBJ2-7	-	TGTGCCAGCAGTTTATCGAGGCAGGGGAGGGACGAGCAGTACTTC	CASSLSRQGRDEQYF
-	TRBV27	TRBJ2-2	-	TGTGCCAGCAGTCCCAGGGTCTACCGGGAAACCGGGGAGCTGTTTTTT	CASSPRVYRETGELFF
-	TRBV6-1	TRBJ2-2	-	TGTGCCAGCAGTACCGGGACGGCGAACACCGGGGAGCTGTTTTTT	CASSTGTANTGELFF
-	TRBV15	TRBJ2-3	-	TGTGCCACCAGCAGAGCCCCGGTTGGCAGGGGGGGGACAGATACGCAGTATTTT	CATSRAPVGRGGTDTQYF
-	TRBV27	TRBJ1-5	-	TGTGCCAGCAGCCCGGGTGAGGGCAATCAGCCCCAGCATTTT	CASSPGEGNQPQHF
-	TRBV7-8	TRBJ1-5	-	TGTGCCAGCAGCTTATGGGGGTCGTCAGGGACCGGTCAGCCCCAGCATTTT	CASSLWGSSGTGQPQHF
TRBD2	TRBV13	TRBJ2-7	-	TGTGCCAGCAGCTGGGAGGGCCAAGGAAACGAGCAGTACTTC	CASSWEGQGNEQYF
-	TRBV2	TRBJ1-2	-	TGTGCCAGCAGGAAACAGCCTTACAACTATGGCTACACCTTC	CASRKQPYNYGYTF
TRBD1	TRBV10-3	TRBJ1-5	-	TGTGCCATCAGTGGGGACAGGGGTGGACAGCCCCAGCATTTT	CAISGDRGGQPQHF
TRBD2	TRBV9	TRBJ2-1	-	TGTGCCAGCAGCGCCTATTCTAGCGGGAGAGATAATGAGCAGTTCTTC	CASSAYSSGRDNEQFF
TRBD1	TRBV5-4	TRBJ2-5	-	TGTGCCTGGTCTGGGACAGAGAACGAGACCCAGTACTTC	CAWSGTENETQYF
-	TRBV7-8	TRBJ1-5	-	TGTGCCAGCAGCTTAGAGGCCTTGGCCGGAAGCAATCAGCCCCAGCATTTT	CASSLEALAGSNQPQHF
TRBD2	TRBV5-6	TRBJ2-2	-	TGTGCCAGCATCTGGACTAGAGGCGGCGGGGAGCTGTTTTTT	CASIWTRGGGELFF
TRBD1	TRBV6-5	TRBJ1-2	-	TGTGCCAGCAGTTACAGGACAGGATATGGCTACACCTTC	CASSYRTGYGYTF
TRBD1	TRBV6-5	TRBJ1-5	-	TGTGCCAGCAGGGCGGGACAGGGCTTCAATCAGCCCCAGCATTTT	CASRAGQGFNQPQHF
-	TRBV4-1	TRBJ1-1	once	TGCGCCAGCAGCCACTTTCGGATGGCTTTCTTT	CASSHFRMAFF
-	TRBV5-1	TRBJ2-2	-	TGCGCCAGCAGTACAGGGACCATCTCGAACACCGGGGAGCTGTTTTTT	CASSTGTISNTGELFF
TRBD2	TRBV9	TRBJ2-7	-	TGTGCCAGCAGCGTAGAGGCGGGAGCCTCCTACGAGCAGTACTTC	CASSVEAGASYEQYF
TRBD2	TRBV15	TRBJ2-7	-	TGTGCCACCAGCGCCTCACCGGGGCGGGAGGGGGCCTACGAGCAGTACTTC	CATSASPGREGAYEQYF
-	TRBV7-6	TRBJ1-5	once	TGTGCCAGCAGCCTTAGGGGGGGGCAGCCCCAGCATTTT	CASSLRGGQPQHF
-	TRBV27	TRBJ2-1	-	TGTGCCAGCAGTCAGGGGAGGGACAATGAGCAGTTCTTC	CASSQGRDNEQFF
TRBD1	TRBV19	TRBJ2-1	-	TGTGCCAGTAGTAGATGGACAGGGGGCATGAGCTCCTACAATGAGCAGTTCTTC	CASSRWTGGMSSYNEQFF
-	TRBV7-9	TRBJ2-7	-	TGTGCCAGCAGCCGTCAGTCGAGCTCCTACGAGCAGTACTTC	CASSRQSSSYEQYF
-	TRBV6-1	TRBJ1-4	-	TGTGCCAGCAGCGTACAGGTCTATTCCGAAAAACTGTTTTTT	CASSVQVYSEKLFF
-	TRBV5-6	TRBJ2-5	-	TGTGCCAGCAGCTTCGGATCCACTCAAGAGACCCAGTACTTC	CASSFGSTQETQYF
TRBD1	TRBV27	TRBJ2-7	-	TGTGCCAGCAGTAGGTCAGGGGGCGCGGACTACGAGCAGTACTTC	CASSRSGGADYEQYF
TRBD2	TRBV9	TRBJ2-1	-	TGTGCCAGCAGCCCATGGACTAGCGGGGTGAATGAGCAGTTCTTC	CASSPWTSGVNEQFF
TRBD1	TRBV19	TRBJ2-1	-	TGTGCCAGTAGTGCGTGGACAGGGAGCTCCTACAATGAGCAGTTCTTC	CASSAWTGSSYNEQFF
-	TRBV6-5	TRBJ1-1	-	TGTGCCGCAGGGCGGAATGAAGCTTTCTTT	CAAGRNEAFF
-	TRBV6-5	TRBJ2-1	-	TGTGCCAGCGAGGGGGCCTACAATGAGCAGTTCTTC	CASEGAYNEQFF
-	TRBV19	TRBJ1-5	-	TGTGCCAGTAGTATACTTGGGGATCAGCCCCAGCATTTT	CASSILGDQPQHF
TRBD2	TRBV28	TRBJ2-5	-	TGTGCCAGCAGCCCTGGACTAGCGGCAATTCAAGAGACCCAGTACTTC	CASSPGLAAIQETQYF
-	TRBV27	TRBJ1-5	-	TGTGCCAGCAGTTTGTGGGGGAACAATCAGCCCCAGCATTTT	CASSLWGNNQPQHF
-	TRBV2	TRBJ2-7	-	TGTGCCAGCCGGGCGCGCACAACCTACGAGCAGTACTTC	CASRARTTYEQYF
TRBD2	TRBV7-6	TRBJ2-7	-	TGTGCCAGCAGCTCGACTAGCGGGCACTCCTACGAGCAGTACTTC	CASSSTSGHSYEQYF
-	TRBV30	TRBJ2-3	-	TGTGCCTGGAGCCAGGGGATCCGCACAGATACGCAGTATTTT	CAWSQGIRTDTQYF
-	TRBV6-6	TRBJ1-1	-	TGTGCCAGCAGTTACTCCCTCGAGGAAAACACTGAAGCTTTCTTT	CASSYSLEENTEAFF
-	TRBV15	TRBJ2-1	-	TGTGCCACCAGCACTTCGGGACCCCTAAGCTCCTACAATGAGCAGTTCTTC	CATSTSGPLSSYNEQFF
-	TRBV19	TRBJ2-2	-	TGTGCCAGTAAAGGATATACTTCTTCGACAGAGCCCCCTGGGGAGCTGTTTTTT	CASKGYTSSTEPPGELFF
TRBD2	TRBV19	TRBJ2-1	-	TGTGCCAGTAGTGCCCGGGAGGGCCTTGAGCAGTTCTTC	CASSAREGLEQFF
-	TRBV7-9	TRBJ2-5	-	TGTGCCAGCAGCTTATTGGAGACCCAGTACTTC	CASSLLETQYF
-	TRBV28	TRBJ2-7	-	TGTGCCAGCAGTTTTGAGGACTACGAGCAGTACTTC	CASSFEDYEQYF
-	TRBV7-9	TRBJ1-1	-	TGTGCCAGCAGCTTCCCCGACAGGCAGGAAGCTTTCTTT	CASSFPDRQEAFF
-	TRBV7-2	TRBJ1-3	-	TGTGCCAGCAGCTTAGCGATTGGGGGTTCTGGAAACACCATATATTTT	CASSLAIGGSGNTIYF
-	TRBV11-2	TRBJ2-5	-	TGTGCCAGCAGCCATAACAGGGCTCGGGAGAAGGTGGAGACCCAGTACTTC	CASSHNRAREKVETQYF
TRBD2	TRBV5-1	TRBJ2-7	-	TGCGCCAGCAGCTCCGGGACTAGCGGCTACGAGCAGTACTTC	CASSSGTSGYEQYF
-	TRBV2	TRBJ1-1	-	TGTGCCAGCAACCGGATGAACACTGAAGCTTTCTTT	CASNRMNTEAFF
-	TRBV4-1	TRBJ1-2	-	TGCGCCAGCAGCCAAGTTGCAGCTAACTATGGCTACACCTTC	CASSQVAANYGYTF